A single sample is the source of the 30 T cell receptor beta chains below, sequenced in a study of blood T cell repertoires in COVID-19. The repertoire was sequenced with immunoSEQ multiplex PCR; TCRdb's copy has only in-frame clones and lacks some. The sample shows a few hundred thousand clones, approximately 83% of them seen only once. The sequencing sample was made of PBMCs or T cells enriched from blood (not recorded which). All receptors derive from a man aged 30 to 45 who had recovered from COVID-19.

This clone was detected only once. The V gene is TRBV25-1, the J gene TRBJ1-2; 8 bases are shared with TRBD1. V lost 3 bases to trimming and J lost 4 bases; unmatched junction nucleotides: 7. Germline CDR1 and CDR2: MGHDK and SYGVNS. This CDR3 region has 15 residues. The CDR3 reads CASSDLQGGTYGYTF. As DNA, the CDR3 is TGTGCCAGCAGTGATTTACAGGGGGGGACCTATGGCTACACCTTC.

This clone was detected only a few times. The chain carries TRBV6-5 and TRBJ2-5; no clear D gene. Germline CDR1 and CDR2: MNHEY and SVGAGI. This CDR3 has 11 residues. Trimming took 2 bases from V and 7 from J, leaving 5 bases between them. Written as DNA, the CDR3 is TGTGCCAGCAGTTACGGGCCGACCCAGTACTTC. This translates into CASSYGPTQYF.

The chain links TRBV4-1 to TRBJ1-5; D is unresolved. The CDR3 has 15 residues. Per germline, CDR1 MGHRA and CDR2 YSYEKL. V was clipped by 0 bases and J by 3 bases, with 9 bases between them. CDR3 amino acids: CASSQDLRYNQPQHF. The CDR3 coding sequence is TGCGCCAGCAGCCAAGATCTCAGGTACAATCAGCCCCAGCATTTT.

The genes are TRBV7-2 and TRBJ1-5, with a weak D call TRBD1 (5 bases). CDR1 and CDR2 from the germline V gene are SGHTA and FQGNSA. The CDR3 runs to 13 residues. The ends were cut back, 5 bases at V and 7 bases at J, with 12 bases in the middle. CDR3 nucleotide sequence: TGTGCCAGCAGCGGGGCCATCAACCAGCCCCAGCATTTT. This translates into CASSGAINQPQHF.

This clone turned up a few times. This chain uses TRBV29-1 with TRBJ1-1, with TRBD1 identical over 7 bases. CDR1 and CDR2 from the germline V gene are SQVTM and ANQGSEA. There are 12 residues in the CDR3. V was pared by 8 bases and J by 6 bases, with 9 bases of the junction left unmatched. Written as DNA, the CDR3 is TGCAGCTCTAACAGGGGCCCCTCTGAAGCTTTCTTT. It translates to CSSNRGPSEAFF.

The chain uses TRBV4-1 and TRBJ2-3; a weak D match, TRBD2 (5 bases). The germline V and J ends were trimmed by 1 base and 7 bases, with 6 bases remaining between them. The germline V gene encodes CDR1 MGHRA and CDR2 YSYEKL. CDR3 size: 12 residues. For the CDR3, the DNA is TGCGCCAGCAGCCAAGGGGAGTATACGCAGTATTTT. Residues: CASSQGEYTQYF.

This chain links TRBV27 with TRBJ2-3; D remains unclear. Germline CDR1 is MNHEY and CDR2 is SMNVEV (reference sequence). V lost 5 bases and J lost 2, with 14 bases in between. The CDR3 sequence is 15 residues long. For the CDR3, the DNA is TGTGCCAGCAGTCCCTTCCTCGACAACACAGATACGCAGTATTTT. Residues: CASSPFLDNTDTQYF.

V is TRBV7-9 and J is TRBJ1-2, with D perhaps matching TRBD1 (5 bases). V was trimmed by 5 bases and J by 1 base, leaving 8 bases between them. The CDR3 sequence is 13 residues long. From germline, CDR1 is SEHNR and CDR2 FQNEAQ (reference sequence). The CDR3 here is CASSRGGNYGYTF. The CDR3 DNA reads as TGTGCCAGCAGCCGGGGGGGTAACTATGGCTACACCTTC.

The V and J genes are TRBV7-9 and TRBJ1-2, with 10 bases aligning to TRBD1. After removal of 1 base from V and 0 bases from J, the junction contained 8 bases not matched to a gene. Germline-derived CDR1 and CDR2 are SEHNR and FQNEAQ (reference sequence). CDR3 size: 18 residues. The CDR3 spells CASSLVWDRGESNYGYTF. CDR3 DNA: TGTGCCAGCAGCTTAGTCTGGGACAGGGGAGAATCTAACTATGGCTACACCTTC.

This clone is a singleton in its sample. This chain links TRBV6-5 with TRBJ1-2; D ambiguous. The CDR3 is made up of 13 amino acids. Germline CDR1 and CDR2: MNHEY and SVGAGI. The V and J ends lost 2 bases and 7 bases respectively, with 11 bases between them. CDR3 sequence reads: CASSYRHFVGYTF. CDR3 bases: TGTGCCAGCAGTTACCGACATTTTGTTGGCTACACCTTC.

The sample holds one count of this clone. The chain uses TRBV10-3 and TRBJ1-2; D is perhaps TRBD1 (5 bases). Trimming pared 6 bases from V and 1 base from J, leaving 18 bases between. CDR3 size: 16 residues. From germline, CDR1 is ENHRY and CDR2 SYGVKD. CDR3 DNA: TGTGCCATCAGATGGAAGACAGAAATCATTAACTATGGCTACACCTTC. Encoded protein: CAIRWKTEIINYGYTF.

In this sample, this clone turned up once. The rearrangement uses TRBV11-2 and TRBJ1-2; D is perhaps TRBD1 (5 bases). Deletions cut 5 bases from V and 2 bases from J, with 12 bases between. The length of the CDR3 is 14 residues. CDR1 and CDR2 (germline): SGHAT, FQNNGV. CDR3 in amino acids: CASSVRQSNYGYTF. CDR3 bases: TGTGCCAGCAGCGTCCGACAGTCGAACTATGGCTACACCTTC.

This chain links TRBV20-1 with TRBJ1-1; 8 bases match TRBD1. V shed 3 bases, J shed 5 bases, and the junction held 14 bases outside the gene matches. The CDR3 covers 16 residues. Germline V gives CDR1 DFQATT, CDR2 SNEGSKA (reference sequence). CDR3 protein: CSASDSAGHRGTEAFF. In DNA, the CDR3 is TGCAGTGCTAGTGATTCCGCAGGTCACAGGGGGACTGAAGCTTTCTTT.

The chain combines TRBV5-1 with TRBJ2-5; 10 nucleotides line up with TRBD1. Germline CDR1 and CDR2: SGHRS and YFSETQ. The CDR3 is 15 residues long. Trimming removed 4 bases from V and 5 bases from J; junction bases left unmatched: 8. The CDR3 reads CASSLGQGGSETQYF. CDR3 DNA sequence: TGCGCCAGCAGCCTAGGACAGGGGGGTAGCGAGACCCAGTACTTC.

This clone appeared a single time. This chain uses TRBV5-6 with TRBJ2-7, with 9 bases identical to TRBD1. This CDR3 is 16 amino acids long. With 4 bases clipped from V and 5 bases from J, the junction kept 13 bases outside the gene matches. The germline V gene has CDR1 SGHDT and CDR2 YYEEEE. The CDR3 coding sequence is TGTGCCAGCAGCCTCGCCCCGGGACAGGGTCTAAACGAGCAGTACTTC. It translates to CASSLAPGQGLNEQYF.

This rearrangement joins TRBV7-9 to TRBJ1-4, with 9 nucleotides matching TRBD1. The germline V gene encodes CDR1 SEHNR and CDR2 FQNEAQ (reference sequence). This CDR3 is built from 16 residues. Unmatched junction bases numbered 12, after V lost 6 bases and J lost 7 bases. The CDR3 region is CASSTITGGIGEKLFF. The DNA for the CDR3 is TGTGCCAGCAGTACGATTACAGGGGGCATCGGTGAAAAACTGTTTTTT. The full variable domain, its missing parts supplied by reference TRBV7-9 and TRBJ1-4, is DTGVSQNPRHKITKRGQNVTFRCDPISEHNRLYWYRQTLGQGPEFLTYFQNEAQLEKSRLLSDRFSAERPKGSFSTLEIQRTEQGDSAMYLCASSTITGGIGEKLFFGSGTQLSVL.

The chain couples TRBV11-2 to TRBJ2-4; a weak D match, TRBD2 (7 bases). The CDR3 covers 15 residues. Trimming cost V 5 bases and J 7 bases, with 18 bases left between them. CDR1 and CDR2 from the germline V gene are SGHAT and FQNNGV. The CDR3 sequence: CASSDRGRGGNIQYF. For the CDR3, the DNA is TGTGCCAGCAGCGACCGGGGGCGCGGGGGCAACATTCAGTACTTC.

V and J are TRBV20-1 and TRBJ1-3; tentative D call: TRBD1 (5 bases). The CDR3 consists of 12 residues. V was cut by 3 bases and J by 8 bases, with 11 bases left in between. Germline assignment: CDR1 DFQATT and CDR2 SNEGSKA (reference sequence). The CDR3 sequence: CSASPRGDTIYF. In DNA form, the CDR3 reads TGCAGTGCTAGTCCCCGGGGGGACACCATATATTTT.

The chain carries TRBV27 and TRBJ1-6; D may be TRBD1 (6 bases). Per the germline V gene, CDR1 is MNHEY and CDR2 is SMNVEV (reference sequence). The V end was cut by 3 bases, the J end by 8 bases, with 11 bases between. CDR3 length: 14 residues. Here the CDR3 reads CASSFRGAYSPLHF. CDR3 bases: TGTGCCAGCAGTTTTCGGGGGGCCTATTCACCCCTCCACTTT.

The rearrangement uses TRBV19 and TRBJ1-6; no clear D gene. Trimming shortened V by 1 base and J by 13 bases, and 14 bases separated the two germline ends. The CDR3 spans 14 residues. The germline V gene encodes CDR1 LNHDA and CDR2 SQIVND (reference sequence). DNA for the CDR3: TGTGCCAGTAGTATAGTACCAGGTTATACGCCCCTCCACTTT. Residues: CASSIVPGYTPLHF.

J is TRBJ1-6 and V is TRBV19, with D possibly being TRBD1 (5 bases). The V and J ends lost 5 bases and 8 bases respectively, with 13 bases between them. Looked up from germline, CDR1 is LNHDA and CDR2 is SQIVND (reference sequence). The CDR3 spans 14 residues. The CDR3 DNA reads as TGTGCCAGTAGTCGGGGAGGGACCGATTCACCCCTCCACTTT. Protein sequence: CASSRGGTDSPLHF. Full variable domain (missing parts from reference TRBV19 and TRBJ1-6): DGGITQSPKYLFRKEGQNVTLSCEQNLNHDAMYWYRQDPGQGLRLIYYSQIVNDFQKGDIAEGYSVSREKKESFPLTVTSAQKNPTAFYLCASSRGGTDSPLHFGNGTRLTVT.

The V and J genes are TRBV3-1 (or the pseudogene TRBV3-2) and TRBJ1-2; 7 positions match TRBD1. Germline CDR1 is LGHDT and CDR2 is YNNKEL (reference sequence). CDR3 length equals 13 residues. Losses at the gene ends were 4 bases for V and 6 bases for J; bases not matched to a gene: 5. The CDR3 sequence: CASSLGTADGYTF. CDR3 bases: TGTGCCAGCAGCCTCGGGACAGCCGATGGCTACACCTTC.

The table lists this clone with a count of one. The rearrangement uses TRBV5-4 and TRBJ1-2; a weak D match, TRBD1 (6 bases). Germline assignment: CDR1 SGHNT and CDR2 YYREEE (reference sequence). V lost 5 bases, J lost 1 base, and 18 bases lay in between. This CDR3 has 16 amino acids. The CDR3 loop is CASSSEQGVLNYGYTF. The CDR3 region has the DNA TGTGCCAGCAGTTCCGAACAGGGCGTTCTTAACTATGGCTACACCTTC.

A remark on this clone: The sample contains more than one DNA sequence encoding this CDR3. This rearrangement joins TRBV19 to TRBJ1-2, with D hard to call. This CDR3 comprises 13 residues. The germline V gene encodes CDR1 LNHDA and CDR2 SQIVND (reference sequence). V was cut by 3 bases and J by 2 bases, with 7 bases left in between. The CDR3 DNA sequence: TGTGCCAGTAGTATTGCGGGGAACTATGGCTACACCTTC. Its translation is CASSIAGNYGYTF.

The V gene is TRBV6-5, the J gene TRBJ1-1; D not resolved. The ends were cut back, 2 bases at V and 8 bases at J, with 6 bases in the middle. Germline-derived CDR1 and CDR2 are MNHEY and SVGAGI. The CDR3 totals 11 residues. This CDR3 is CASSYRREAFF. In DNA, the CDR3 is TGTGCCAGCAGTTACAGGAGGGAAGCTTTCTTT.

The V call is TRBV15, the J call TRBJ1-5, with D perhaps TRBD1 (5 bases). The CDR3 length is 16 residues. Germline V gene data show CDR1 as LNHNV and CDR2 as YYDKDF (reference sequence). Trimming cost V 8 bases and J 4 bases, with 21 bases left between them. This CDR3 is CATASGYMIGNQPQHF. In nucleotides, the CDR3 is TGTGCCACCGCGTCAGGGTATATGATAGGGAATCAGCCCCAGCATTTT. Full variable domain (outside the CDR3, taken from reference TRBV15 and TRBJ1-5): DAMVIQNPRYQVTQFGKPVTLSCSQTLNHNVMYWYQQKSSQAPKLLFHYYDKDFNNEADTPDNFQSRRPNTSFCFLDIRSPGLGDTAMYLCATASGYMIGNQPQHFGDGTRLSIL.

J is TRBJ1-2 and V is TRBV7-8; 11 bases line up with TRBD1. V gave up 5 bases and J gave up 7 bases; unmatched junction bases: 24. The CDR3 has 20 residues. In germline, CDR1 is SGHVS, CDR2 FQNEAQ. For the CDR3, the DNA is TGTGCCAGCAGCGCCAACGGATTACCGGGACAGGGGGGGATCCGTAGTGGCTACACCTTC. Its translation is CASSANGLPGQGGIRSGYTF.

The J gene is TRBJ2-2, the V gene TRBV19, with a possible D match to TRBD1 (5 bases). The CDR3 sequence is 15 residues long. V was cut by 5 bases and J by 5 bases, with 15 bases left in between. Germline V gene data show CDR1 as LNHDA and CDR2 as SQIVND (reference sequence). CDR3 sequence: CASSRGRVATGELFF. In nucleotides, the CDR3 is TGTGCCAGTAGTCGCGGCAGGGTTGCAACCGGGGAGCTGTTTTTT.

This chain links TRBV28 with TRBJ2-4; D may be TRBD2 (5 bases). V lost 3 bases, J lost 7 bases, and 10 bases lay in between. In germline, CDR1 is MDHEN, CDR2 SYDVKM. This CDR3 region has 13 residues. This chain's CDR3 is CASSFRGSNIQYF. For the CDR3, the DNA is TGTGCCAGCAGTTTTCGGGGTAGCAACATTCAGTACTTC.

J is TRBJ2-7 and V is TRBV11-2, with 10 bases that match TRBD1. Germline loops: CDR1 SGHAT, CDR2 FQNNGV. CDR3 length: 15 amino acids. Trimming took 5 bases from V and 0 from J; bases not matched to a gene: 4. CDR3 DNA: TGTGCCAGCAGCCCTGGACAGGGGGTCTCCTACGAGCAGTACTTC. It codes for CASSPGQGVSYEQYF.